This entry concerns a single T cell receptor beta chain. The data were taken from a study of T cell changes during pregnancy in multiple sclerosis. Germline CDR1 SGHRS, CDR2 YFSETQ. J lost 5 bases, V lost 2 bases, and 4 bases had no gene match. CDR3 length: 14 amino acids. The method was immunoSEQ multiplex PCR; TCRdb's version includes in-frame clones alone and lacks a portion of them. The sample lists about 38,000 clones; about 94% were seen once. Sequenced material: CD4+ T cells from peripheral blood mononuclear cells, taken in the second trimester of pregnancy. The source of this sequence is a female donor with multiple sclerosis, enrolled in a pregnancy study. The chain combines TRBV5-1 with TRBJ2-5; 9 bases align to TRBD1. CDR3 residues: CASSLGQGLETQYF. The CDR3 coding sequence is TGCGCCAGCAGCTTAGGACAGGGGTTGGAGACCCAGTACTTC.